Following are 8 T cell receptor beta chains from one sample sequenced in a study of T cell repertoires in ileal Crohn's disease. Repertoires were generated with immunoSEQ multiplex PCR, while TCRdb's copy carries only in-frame clones and drops some. This table has roughly 18,000 clones, around four fifths appearing once. Sequenced sample: ileal tissue. The receptors were sampled from an adult with Crohn's disease.

The DNA for the CDR3 is TGTGCCAGCAGCTTGGAGTGGGGGGCTGAAGCTTTCTTT. Its protein product is CASSLEWGAEAFF. The V gene is TRBV5-8, the J gene TRBJ1-1; TRBD1 is a possible D gene (5 bases). The CDR3 consists of 13 residues. CDR1 SGHTS and CDR2 YDEGEE come from the germline V gene. V lost 0 bases and J lost 6, with 9 bases in between.

V and J are TRBV11-2 and TRBJ2-2; 8 bases fit TRBD1. The CDR3 is 13 residues long. Germline V CDR1 and CDR2: SGHAT, FQNNGV. J was trimmed by 5 bases and V by 5 bases; bases with no gene match: 1. CDR3 sequence (DNA): TGTGCCAGCAGCAACAGGGGGACCGGGGAGCTGTTTTTT. It translates to CASSNRGTGELFF. Full variable domain (remainder filled in from reference TRBV11-2 and TRBJ2-2): EAGVAQSPRYKIIEKRQSVAFWCNPISGHATLYWYQQILGQGPKLLIQFQNNGVVDDSQLPKDRFSAERLKGVDSTLKIQPAKLEDSAVYLCASSNRGTGELFFGEGSRLTVL.

This clone was observed a single time. The CDR3 loop reads CASSSQGAVNTEAFF. CDR3 coding DNA: TGTGCCAGCAGTTCACAGGGGGCAGTGAACACTGAAGCTTTCTTT. This sequence joins TRBV2 and TRBJ1-1, with 9 nucleotides matching TRBD1. The junction had 4 bases not matched to a gene; V was cut back by 5 bases and J by 0 bases. Germline CDR1 SNHLY, CDR2 FYNNEI. There are 15 residues in the CDR3.

The chain uses TRBV11-2 and TRBJ2-1; no firm D call. Germline lookup yields CDR1 SGHAT and CDR2 FQNNGV. Trimming removed 2 bases at V and 8 bases at J, with 16 bases between. The CDR3 consists of 15 residues. CDR3 region: CASSLQSTLGYEQFF. The CDR3 nucleotides are TGTGCCAGCAGCTTACAATCCACCCTAGGTTATGAGCAGTTCTTC. The variable domain in full, with the rest retrieved from reference TRBV11-2 and TRBJ2-1, is EAGVAQSPRYKIIEKRQSVAFWCNPISGHATLYWYQQILGQGPKLLIQFQNNGVVDDSQLPKDRFSAERLKGVDSTLKIQPAKLEDSAVYLCASSLQSTLGYEQFFGPGTRLTVL.

This rearrangement joins TRBV5-4 to TRBJ2-2; 8 bases map to TRBD1. Germline lookup yields CDR1 SGHNT and CDR2 YYREEE (reference sequence). Unmatched junction bases numbered 8, after V lost 5 bases and J lost 5 bases. This CDR3 has 15 residues. This CDR3 reads CASRSGTGPTGELFF. CDR3 coding DNA: TGTGCCAGCAGATCCGGGACAGGTCCTACCGGGGAGCTGTTTTTT. Combining the CDR3 with reference TRBV5-4 and TRBJ2-2 gives the whole variable domain ETGVTQSPTHLIKTRGQQVTLRCSSQSGHNTVSWYQQALGQGPQFIFQYYREEENGRGNFPPRFSGLQFPNYSSELNVNALELDDSALYLCASRSGTGPTGELFFGEGSRLTVL.

The CDR3 DNA follows: TGTGCCAGCAGCTTAAATAGTGTAGCTGGGGAGACCCAGTACTTC. This gives the protein CASSLNSVAGETQYF. This chain joins TRBV7-3 and TRBJ2-5; D not resolved. The CDR3 runs 15 residues. Germline lookup yields CDR1 SGHTA and CDR2 FQGTGA. V lost 1 base, J lost 5 bases, and 14 bases lay in between.

V and J are TRBV5-6 and TRBJ1-4; D is uncertain. This CDR3 has 12 amino acids. The ends were cut back, 2 bases at V and 8 bases at J, with 7 bases in the middle. Germline assignment: CDR1 SGHDT and CDR2 YYEEEE. The CDR3 DNA is TGTGCCAGCAGCTTAAACAGAGAAAAACTGTTTTTT. It codes for CASSLNREKLFF. Together with reference TRBV5-6 and TRBJ1-4, the CDR3 gives the full variable domain: DAGVTQSPTHLIKTRGQQVTLRCSPKSGHDTVSWYQQALGQGPQFIFQYYEEEERQRGNFPDRFSGHQFPNYSSELNVNALLLGDSALYLCASSLNREKLFFGSGTQLSVL.

The rearrangement uses TRBV4-3 and TRBJ1-1; D call uncertain. The germline V gene encodes CDR1 LGHNA and CDR2 YSLEER. V was clipped by 1 base and J by 1 base, with 13 bases between them. CDR3 length: 16 residues. CDR3 DNA sequence: TGCGCCAGCAGCCAAGCCTCGGTCATCGGGAACACTGAAGCTTTCTTT. Protein product: CASSQASVIGNTEAFF.